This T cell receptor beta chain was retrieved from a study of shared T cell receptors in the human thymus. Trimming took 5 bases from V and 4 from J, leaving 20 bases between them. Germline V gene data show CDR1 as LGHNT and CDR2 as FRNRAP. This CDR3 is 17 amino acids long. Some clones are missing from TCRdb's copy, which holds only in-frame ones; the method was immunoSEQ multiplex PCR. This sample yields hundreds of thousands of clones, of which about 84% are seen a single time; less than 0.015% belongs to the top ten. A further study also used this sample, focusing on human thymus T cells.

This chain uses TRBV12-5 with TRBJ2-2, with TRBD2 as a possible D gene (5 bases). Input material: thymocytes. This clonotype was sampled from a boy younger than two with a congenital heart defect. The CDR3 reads CASGPGGQPAGTGELFF. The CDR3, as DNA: TGTGCTAGTGGTCCCGGCGGGCAGCCCGCGGGCACCGGGGAGCTGTTTTTT.